This T cell receptor (beta chain) came from a study of tumor-infiltrating lymphocytes in localized non-small cell lung cancer. About the research overall: Some samples were collected after neoadjuvant chemotherapy; smokers, never-smokers and several histologies were included. Each patient gave resected tumor and non-adjacent uninvolved lung tissue. Study-level points and caveats: Different pieces of the same tissue went to different assays, confounding technical variation with intratumor heterogeneity. Only some patients had TCR sequencing, depending on available tissue.

V was cut by 0 bases and J by 2 bases, with 8 bases left in between. This CDR3 has 14 amino acids. The germline V gene has CDR1 LGHNA and CDR2 YSLEER. Sequencing used immunoSEQ multiplex PCR; TCRdb keeps in-frame clones, though not all of them. The table lists approximately 12,000 clones, 68% of them singletons. In this sample, this clone is medium-sized. As yet, its antigen is unknown. The sample comprised lung tumor tissue. The rearrangement links TRBV4-3 to TRBJ2-7, with D hard to call. The origin of this receptor is a human donor with non-small cell lung cancer. The CDR3 is CASSQDSGPYEQYF. The CDR3 DNA reads TGCGCCAGCAGCCAAGATTCGGGTCCCTACGAGCAGTACTTC.